These T cell receptor beta chains were read from a single sample in a study of beta chain features in type 1 diabetes. Data came from immunoSEQ multiplex PCR; TCRdb stores just in-frame clones and leaves some out. The table lists roughly 41,000 clones, 45% to 50% of them singletons. Material for sequencing was central memory CD4+ T cells from blood. The receptors shown here come from a woman aged 18-30 years in good health. Each CDR3 is given with its conserved first and last residue. Each record gives: clone size, V gene, J gene, D gene, CDR3 protein, CDR3 DNA. A D gene is named only where the DNA matches it firmly. Clone size is given for some rows only: seen once, a few or many times, or a class if the clone is expanded.

>-|TRBV9|TRBJ1-1|-
CASSVVADGFATEAFF
TGTGCCAGCAGCGTAGTGGCCGACGGGTTTGCGACTGAAGCTTTCTTT
>few|TRBV7-9|TRBJ1-1|-
CASSPGRGAEENTEAFF
TGTGCCAGCAGCCCGGGACGGGGGGCTGAGGAGAACACTGAAGCTTTCTTT
>-|TRBV7-2|TRBJ2-7|TRBD1
CASSFKTGTGGYEQYF
TGTGCCAGCAGCTTCAAAACCGGGACAGGTGGCTACGAGCAGTACTTC
>few|TRBV6-1|TRBJ1-3|TRBD1
CASSDRGRNTIYF
TGTGCCAGCAGTGACAGGGGGAGAAACACCATATATTTT
>-|TRBV7-9|TRBJ1-6|TRBD1
CASSKTGENSPLHF
TGTGCCAGCAGTAAGACAGGGGAGAATTCACCCCTCCACTTT
>-|TRBV6-5|TRBJ2-1|TRBD2
CASSYDGLAGHEQFF
TGTGCCAGCAGCTACGACGGACTAGCGGGACATGAGCAGTTCTTC
>-|TRBV19|TRBJ2-5|TRBD1
CATATGGPETQYF
TGTGCCACCGCGACAGGGGGTCCCGAGACCCAGTACTTC
>-|TRBV27|TRBJ1-1|-
CASRVLSSGGVNTEAFF
TGTGCCAGCAGGGTATTGTCCTCTGGGGGGGTGAACACTGAAGCTTTCTTT
>few|TRBV7-9|TRBJ1-3|-
CASSIMTGGNTIYF
TGTGCCAGCAGCATCATGACAGGCGGAAACACCATATATTTT
>-|TRBV5-1|TRBJ2-7|-
CASSLEASNTYEQYF
TGCGCCAGCAGCTTGGAAGCCTCAAATACCTACGAGCAGTACTTC
>once|TRBV28|TRBJ1-2|-
CASSLDRGSGYTF
TGTGCCAGCAGTTTGGATCGGGGAAGTGGCTACACCTTC
>-|TRBV20-1|TRBJ2-7|-
CSASSSYEQYF
TGCAGTGCTTCGAGCTCCTACGAGCAGTACTTC
>-|TRBV4-1|TRBJ2-2|TRBD1
CASSPHLGRQGSDTGELFF
TGCGCCAGCAGCCCTCACCTGGGACGACAGGGTTCGGATACCGGGGAGCTGTTTTTT
>-|TRBV7-2|TRBJ2-3|TRBD1
CASSLASGQGDTQYF
TGTGCCAGCAGCTTAGCATCCGGACAGGGTGATACGCAGTATTTT
>-|TRBV18|TRBJ1-5|-
CASSPVGAGVNGNQPQHF
TGTGCCAGCTCACCAGTTGGGGCGGGGGTCAATGGCAATCAGCCCCAGCATTTT
>-|TRBV19|TRBJ2-1|TRBD1
CASSMGYVGDSSYNEQFF
TGTGCCAGTAGTATGGGTTATGTAGGGGACAGCTCCTACAATGAGCAGTTCTTC
>-|TRBV5-4|TRBJ1-3|TRBD1
CASSGGQGARSGNTIYF
TGTGCCAGCAGCGGCGGACAGGGGGCCCGCTCTGGAAACACCATATATTTT
>-|TRBV28|TRBJ2-5|-
CASSFSLQGGETQYF
TGTGCCAGCAGTTTTTCATTACAGGGAGGGGAGACCCAGTACTTC
>-|TRBV5-1|TRBJ2-1|TRBD2
CASSLAGLAGANEQFF
TGCGCCAGCAGCTTGGCCGGGTTAGCGGGAGCCAATGAGCAGTTCTTC
>-|TRBV5-5|TRBJ2-3|-
CASSLEGSTDTQYF
TGTGCCAGCAGCTTGGAGGGGAGCACAGATACGCAGTATTTT
>-|TRBV7-2|TRBJ2-5|TRBD2
CASSLARGAGGETQYF
TGTGCCAGCAGCTTAGCTCGAGGGGCGGGAGGTGAGACCCAGTACTTC
>-|TRBV2|TRBJ2-5|TRBD2
CASRERTSGGQGTQYF
TGTGCCAGCCGGGAACGGACTAGCGGGGGCCAGGGGACCCAGTACTTC
>-|TRBV9|TRBJ2-2|-
CASSQTGGQAGELFF
TGTGCCAGCAGCCAAACAGGCGGTCAGGCCGGGGAGCTGTTTTTT
>-|TRBV2|TRBJ1-1|-
CASSAARGTEAFF
TGTGCCAGCAGTGCCGCCCGGGGCACTGAAGCTTTCTTT
>-|TRBV30|TRBJ2-1|TRBD2
CAWSVGTSGRSNEQFF
TGTGCCTGGAGTGTCGGGACTAGCGGGAGGAGCAATGAGCAGTTCTTC
>-|TRBV2|TRBJ2-7|TRBD1
CASSEQGVWYEQYF
TGTGCCAGCAGTGAACAGGGGGTATGGTACGAGCAGTACTTC
>-|TRBV12-5|TRBJ2-1|TRBD1
CASGLATGTGYYNEQFF
TGTGCTAGTGGTTTGGCTACCGGGACAGGGTACTACAATGAGCAGTTCTTC
>few|TRBV19|TRBJ2-3|TRBD2
CASSEGTRGADTQYF
TGTGCCAGTAGTGAAGGGACTAGAGGGGCAGATACGCAGTATTTT
>-|TRBV30|TRBJ2-1|TRBD1
CAWGVVGRGSSYNEQFF
TGTGCCTGGGGTGTGGTCGGCAGGGGGAGCTCCTACAATGAGCAGTTCTTC
>few|TRBV29-1|TRBJ2-5|TRBD1
CSVGQGVPQQETQYF
TGCAGCGTCGGACAGGGGGTACCCCAGCAAGAGACCCAGTACTTC
>few|TRBV5-1|TRBJ1-2|TRBD1
CASSFGQDYGYTF
TGCGCCAGCAGCTTTGGACAGGACTATGGCTACACCTTC
>-|TRBV5-5|TRBJ2-1|TRBD2
CASSRTRPGLAGNEQFF
TGTGCCAGCAGCAGAACCAGACCGGGACTAGCGGGCAATGAGCAGTTCTTC
>-|TRBV6-1|TRBJ2-6|TRBD2
CASSARTSGSAGANVLTF
TGTGCCAGCAGTGCAAGGACTAGCGGGAGTGCCGGGGCCAACGTCCTGACTTTC
>-|TRBV7-6|TRBJ2-3|TRBD2
CASSLASGGPTDTQYF
TGTGCCAGCAGCTTAGCTAGCGGGGGCCCCACAGATACGCAGTATTTT
>few|TRBV5-1|TRBJ2-7|TRBD1
CASRLGQGPPYEQYF
TGCGCCAGCAGGTTAGGACAGGGTCCACCCTACGAGCAGTACTTC
>-|TRBV5-1|TRBJ1-1|-
CASSAGSGRDTEAFF
TGCGCCAGCAGCGCCGGTTCCGGGAGGGACACTGAAGCTTTCTTT
>-|TRBV29-1|TRBJ1-5|-
CSVCPGGNQPQHF
TGCAGCGTTTGCCCCGGGGGAAATCAGCCCCAGCATTTT